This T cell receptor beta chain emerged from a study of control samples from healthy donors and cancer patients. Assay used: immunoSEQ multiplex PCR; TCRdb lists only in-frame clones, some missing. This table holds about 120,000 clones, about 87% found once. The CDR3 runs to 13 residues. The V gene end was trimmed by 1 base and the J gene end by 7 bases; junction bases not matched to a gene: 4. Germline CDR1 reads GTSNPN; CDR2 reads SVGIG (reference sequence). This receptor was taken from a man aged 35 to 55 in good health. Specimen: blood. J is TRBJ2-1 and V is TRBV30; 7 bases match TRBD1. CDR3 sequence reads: CAWSDKGANEQFF. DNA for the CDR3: TGTGCCTGGAGTGACAAGGGGGCGAATGAGCAGTTCTTC.